The source of this TCR beta chain is a study of beta chain features in type 1 diabetes. Study-wide findings and caveats: For Type 1 diabetes patients, all four CD4+ subsets carried TCRB CDR3s that were moderately but significantly shorter.

Notes on this clone: Its specificity is unknown.

The germline V and J ends were trimmed by 7 bases and 6 bases, with 12 bases remaining between them. The CDR3 extends over 11 amino acids. The germline gives CDR1 SQVTM, CDR2 ANQGSEA. Reverse transcribing all isolated RNA meant expressed TCRB transcripts were sequenced. Sequencing used immunoSEQ multiplex PCR; TCRdb keeps in-frame clones, though not all of them. The sample holds approximately 170,000 clones, about 7.9% seen once. The specimen sequenced was central memory CD4+ T cells from blood. V gene TRBV29-1 combines with J gene TRBJ1-2; tentatively, D is TRBD1 (5 bases). The receptor was isolated from a man between 18 and 35 years old with type 1 diabetes. In DNA, the CDR3 is TGCAGCGACGCCCAGGGTCATGGCTACACCTTC. Translating gives CSDAQGHGYTF.